This T cell receptor beta chain came from a study of shared clonotypes between healthy human individuals. Study context: Each donor's CD4 naive and CD4 memory cells filled three plates apiece, CD8 naive two, and CD8 memory one.

Deep was the level at which the assay was run. Assay used: immunoSEQ multiplex PCR; TCRdb lists only in-frame clones, some missing. The sample holds 850,000 to 1,200,000 clones, approximately 72% seen once. Sequences were obtained from memory CD4+ T cells sorted from blood. Subset: CD45RA-negative fraction. The origin of this receptor is a man aged 18 to 30 in good health.

For the CDR3, the DNA is TGTGCCATCAGTGGGGGAGTAGCGGAGACCCAGTACTTC. It yields the protein CAISGGVAETQYF. The V gene is TRBV10-3, the J gene TRBJ2-5; tentatively, D is TRBD2 (5 bases). V lost 4 bases, J lost 5 bases, and 11 bases lay in between. Germline loops: CDR1 ENHRY, CDR2 SYGVKD. The CDR3 has 13 amino acids.